The 10 T cell receptor beta chains in this list originate from one sample, sequenced in a study of blood T cells in healthy people across ages (dated by TCRdb to 2013 to 2016). The library was built by means of 5' RACE. The sequencing machine was an Illumina HiSeq 2500. The second PCR ran for about 6 to 11 cycles and used a J-beta primer mix along with a sample-barcoded 5' primer. The public reads were reanalyzed by TCRdb: fastp trimming at Q25, MiXCR alignment, in-frame beta chains only. Each entry merges the rows of one CDR3 protein and shows their most common DNA and genes. The sample table holds 850,000 or so distinct CDR3 sequences, of which about 30% were seen once. Together, the top ten hold about 18% of the sample. The sequenced sample was blood. These receptors all come from a woman older than 75 in good health.

Concerning this clonotype: With a much larger clone just one base away, this may be a read error. This chain links TRBV20-1 with TRBJ2-7; tentative D call: TRBD2 (5 bases). CDR3 length equals 10 residues. V was trimmed by 6 bases and J by 7 bases, leaving 10 bases between them. CDR1 is DFQATT and CDR2 is SNEGSKA in the germline V gene (reference sequence). The CDR3 bases are TGCAGTGCCAAACGCGGGGAGCAGTACTTC. Translating gives CSAKRGEQYF.

In this sample, this clonotype turned up a few times. This rearrangement joins TRBV7-2 to TRBJ2-5, with 10 bases that match TRBD2. The CDR3 consists of 17 residues. Germline V lookup: CDR1 SGHTA, CDR2 FQGNSA. The V and J ends lost 7 bases and 11 bases, in that order; junction bases with no gene match: 22. CDR3 loop: CASKASGGFLSYNEQYF. The CDR3 bases are TGTGCCAGCAAGGCTAGCGGGGGTTTTCTCTCCTACAATGAGCAGTACTTC.

Turning to this clonotype: The junction departs from germline at one end; a sequencing error may be responsible. V usage is TRBV12-3 or TRBV12-4 and J usage is TRBJ1-2, with 7 bases lining up with TRBD1. The CDR3 length is 17 residues. DNA for the CDR3: TGTGCCAGCAGTAACCATGAGGACAGGATGATTAACTATGGCCACACCTTC. Residues: CASSNHEDRMINYGHTF.

This clonotype appeared many times. The V and J genes are TRBV2 and TRBJ1-5, with 10 bases lining up with TRBD1. V shed 5 bases, J shed 2 bases, and the junction held 6 bases outside the gene matches. The CDR3 loop spans 16 amino acids. Germline values: CDR1 SNHLY, CDR2 FYNNEI. The CDR3 DNA sequence: TGTGCCAGCAGTTGGGACAGGGGCCTCGGCAATCAGCCCCAGCATTTT. This encodes CASSWDRGLGNQPQHF.

This clonotype has a count of ten or more. The chain has TRBV6-6 and TRBJ2-1; 8 bases align to TRBD2. From germline, CDR1 is MNHNY and CDR2 SVGAGI (reference sequence). CDR3 length equals 14 residues. V lost 7 bases and J lost 10; bases outside the gene matches: 12. Here the CDR3 reads CASKGYGGAWEQFF. In nucleotides, the CDR3 is TGTGCCAGCAAAGGGTACGGGGGGGCATGGGAGCAGTTCTTC.

Concerning this clonotype: A much larger clone differs by one base, so this may be a read error. The chain links TRBV6-5 to TRBJ2-3; TRBD1 is a possible D gene (6 bases). In germline, CDR1 is MNHEY, CDR2 SVGAGI. The ends were cut back, 11 bases at V and 1 base at J, with 19 bases in the middle. The CDR3 contains 15 residues. The CDR3 coding sequence is TGTGCCGGCAACCGGGACACGGGACGCACAGATACGCAGTATTTT. Translated: CAGNRDTGRTDTQYF.

At least ten counts were recorded for this clonotype. The chain recombines TRBV5-6 with TRBJ2-3; 13 bases align to TRBD2. The germline CDR1 and CDR2 sequences are SGHDT and YYEEEE. With 3 bases clipped from V and 6 bases from J, the junction kept 7 bases outside the gene matches. The CDR3 is 16 residues long. CDR3 in amino acids: CASSSEPGLAGDTQYF. CDR3 DNA: TGTGCCAGCAGCTCGGAGCCGGGACTAGCGGGGGATACGCAGTATTTT. The variable domain in full, with the rest retrieved from reference TRBV5-6 and TRBJ2-3, is DAGVTQSPTHLIKTRGQQVTLRCSPKSGHDTVSWYQQALGQGPQFIFQYYEEEERQRGNFPDRFSGHQFPNYSSELNVNALLLGDSALYLCASSSEPGLAGDTQYFGPGTRLTVL.

The genes are TRBV20-1 and TRBJ1-6; D gene unclear. CDR1 DFQATT and CDR2 SNEGSKA come from the germline V gene (reference sequence). The CDR3 is made up of 14 amino acids. V lost 3 bases to trimming and J lost 7 bases, with 13 bases between them. For the CDR3, the DNA is TGCAGTGCTAGGGGCGAGGCCACCAATTCACCCCTCCACTTT. Translation gives CSARGEATNSPLHF.

This clonotype showed up many times. This chain connects TRBV12-3 or TRBV12-4 to TRBJ1-2, with 7 positions matching TRBD1. V shed 4 bases and J 0 bases; nucleotides not matched to a gene: 5. This CDR3 comprises 15 residues. This chain's CDR3 is CASSWGQRSNYGYTF. CDR3 bases: TGTGCCAGCAGTTGGGGACAGCGGTCTAACTATGGCTACACCTTC.

This clonotype was recorded at least ten times. This chain joins TRBV7-9 and TRBJ2-1; no reliable D call. Germline V gives CDR1 SEHNR, CDR2 FQNEAQ (reference sequence). The CDR3 is 13 residues long. With 2 bases removed from V and 6 bases from J, the gap between germline ends came to 8 bases. CDR3 sequence reads: CASSLLSTNEQFF. CDR3 DNA: TGTGCCAGCAGCTTATTGTCTACCAATGAGCAGTTCTTC.